One sample yielded the 21 T cell receptor beta chains listed below, sequenced in a study of blood T cell repertoires in COVID-19 (dated by TCRdb to the early 2020s). The library relied on the immunoSEQ multiplex PCR assay. TCRdb's version of the immuneACCESS table is confined to in-frame rearrangements and falls short of the full clone set. An unresolved V gene accounts for under half of the shortfall where checked; the remainder is of unknown origin. The sample yields 70,000 or so clones; roughly 74% were counted once. The top ten constitute 15% to 17% of the sample. Material: peripheral blood. These receptors were collected from a human donor in a cohort sampled during active COVID-19.

J is TRBJ2-1 and V is TRBV9, with 14 bases matching TRBD2. V lost 3 bases, J lost 6 bases, and 2 bases stayed unmatched. The CDR3 is 15 residues long. Germline V gene data show CDR1 as SGDLS and CDR2 as YYNGEE. In DNA form, the CDR3 reads TGTGCCAGCAGCGCGGGACTAGCGGGAGCCAATGAGCAGTTCTTC. As protein: CASSAGLAGANEQFF.

This chain uses TRBV12-5 with TRBJ1-2; D is possibly TRBD1 (5 bases). The CDR3 is 13 amino acids. V was trimmed by 7 bases and J by 8 bases, leaving 17 bases between them. Germline assignment: CDR1 LGHNT and CDR2 FRNRAP. The CDR3 spells CASATLQGGGYTF. CDR3 nucleotide sequence: TGTGCTAGTGCCACCCTGCAGGGTGGGGGCTACACCTTC.

Only a few counts were recorded for this clone. The DNA for the CDR3 is TGCAGCGTTCTCTTACCAGGGGCCTATGGCTACACCTTC. It specifies CSVLLPGAYGYTF. The chain carries TRBV29-1 and TRBJ1-2; a weak D match, TRBD1 (6 bases). In germline, CDR1 is SQVTM, CDR2 ANQGSEA. This CDR3 is 13 amino acids long. The V gene lost 5 bases and the J gene lost 4 bases, with 14 bases spanning the gap.

The chain joins TRBV11-2 to TRBJ2-3; D is unclear. V was cut by 3 bases and J by 2 bases, with 12 bases left in between. The CDR3 is 15 amino acids. Germline CDR1 and CDR2: SGHAT and FQNNGV. CDR3 in DNA: TGTGCCAGCAGCTTGATATTAGTCCCCACAGATACGCAGTATTTT. Translation gives CASSLILVPTDTQYF.

The chain uses TRBV19 and TRBJ1-2; D possibly corresponds to TRBD1 (6 bases). Germline V gene data show CDR1 as LNHDA and CDR2 as SQIVND (reference sequence). This CDR3 comprises 14 residues. The V and J ends lost 3 bases and 2 bases respectively, with 10 bases between them. The CDR3 loop is CASSMERGNYGYTF. CDR3 nucleotide sequence: TGTGCCAGTAGTATGGAGAGGGGGAACTATGGCTACACCTTC.

The chain couples TRBV9 to TRBJ1-4; 7 bases map to TRBD1. Looked up from germline, CDR1 is SGDLS and CDR2 is YYNGEE. CDR3 size: 15 residues. V shed 4 bases, J shed 3 bases, and the junction held 6 bases outside the gene matches. CDR3 sequence: CASSFGQDSNEKLFF. As DNA, the CDR3 is TGTGCCAGCAGCTTCGGACAGGACTCTAATGAAAAACTGTTTTTT. The full variable domain, in which reference TRBV9 and TRBJ1-4 provide the parts outside the CDR3, is DSGVTQTPKHLITATGQRVTLRCSPRSGDLSVYWYQQSLDQGLQFLIQYYNGEERAKGNILERFSAQQFPDLHSELNLSSLELGDSALYFCASSFGQDSNEKLFFGSGTQLSVL.

The V gene is TRBV10-3, the J gene TRBJ2-7, with 11 bases that match TRBD1. V gave up 4 bases and J gave up 3 bases; unmatched junction bases: 2. CDR3 length: 14 amino acids. Per germline, CDR1 ENHRY and CDR2 SYGVKD. The CDR3 region has the DNA TGTGCCATCAGTGTGGGACAGGGGGACTACGAGCAGTACTTC. As protein: CAISVGQGDYEQYF.

This chain uses TRBV6-6 with TRBJ1-2, with D maybe TRBD1 (6 bases). This CDR3 is 15 amino acids long. The V gene's germline CDR1 is MNHNY and CDR2 SVGAGI (reference sequence). Trimming shortened V by 6 bases and J by 4 bases, and 18 bases separated the two germline ends. This chain's CDR3 is CASRRGGEGSYGYTF. DNA for the CDR3: TGTGCCAGCAGGAGGGGGGGGGAGGGGAGCTATGGCTACACCTTC.

The V call is TRBV5-1, the J call TRBJ2-7; TRBD1 matches 7 bases. The germline gives CDR1 SGHRS, CDR2 YFSETQ. Trimming removed 3 bases from V and 2 bases from J; junction bases left unmatched: 5. The CDR3 totals 14 residues. The CDR3 bases are TGCGCCAGCAGCTCACAGACAGGGACCTACGAGCAGTACTTC. Amino acid sequence: CASSSQTGTYEQYF.

The rearrangement links TRBV19 to TRBJ2-7; 11 bases fit TRBD1. The trim removed 6 bases at V and 4 bases at J, leaving 11 bases unmatched. This CDR3 contains 16 residues. Germline CDR1 reads LNHDA; CDR2 reads SQIVND (reference sequence). CDR3 in DNA: TGTGCCAGTAGCCAAACTACCGGGACAGGGGGTTACGAGCAGTACTTC. It encodes CASSQTTGTGGYEQYF. The full variable domain, with the rest looked up from reference TRBV19 and TRBJ2-7, is DGGITQSPKYLFRKEGQNVTLSCEQNLNHDAMYWYRQDPGQGLRLIYYSQIVNDFQKGDIAEGYSVSREKKESFPLTVTSAQKNPTAFYLCASSQTTGTGGYEQYFGPGTRLTVT.

CDR3 region: CASTHYWRGSYNEQFF. CDR3 bases: TGCGCCAGCACCCATTACTGGCGGGGCTCCTACAATGAGCAGTTCTTC. The chain uses TRBV23-1 and TRBJ2-1; perhaps TRBD2 as D (6 bases). TRBV23-1 is sorted into the ORF group, with uncertain function. Trimming left V 7 bases short and J 0 bases short, with 16 bases between. The CDR3 sequence is 16 residues long.

The V call is TRBV6-5, the J call TRBJ2-7; maybe TRBD1 (5 bases). The germline gives CDR1 MNHEY, CDR2 SVGAGI. The CDR3 runs to 14 residues. Trimming took off 2 bases at V and 2 bases at J, with 10 bases between the two ends. The CDR3 DNA sequence: TGTGCCAGCAGTTACGTCAGGGCCACCTACGAGCAGTACTTC. It is translated as CASSYVRATYEQYF.

The V and J genes are TRBV30 and TRBJ1-5; 7 nucleotides align to TRBD1. Per the germline V gene, CDR1 is GTSNPN and CDR2 is SVGIG (reference sequence). V trimming: 5 bases; J trimming: 6 bases; junction bases outside the gene matches: 7. This CDR3 is built from 13 residues. In nucleotides, the CDR3 is TGTGCCTGGGGGAGACAGGGAGGTCAGCCCCAGCATTTT. This sequence encodes CAWGRQGGQPQHF.

The chain couples TRBV4-2 to TRBJ2-7; 14 positions match TRBD2. J gave up 5 bases and V 4 bases, and 10 bases lay outside the gene matches. CDR1 and CDR2 from the germline V gene are LGHNA and YNFKEQ. The CDR3 has 17 amino acids. The CDR3 sequence: CASSLTGTSGREDEQYF. The CDR3 nucleotides read TGTGCCAGCAGCCTCACCGGGACTAGCGGGAGAGAGGACGAGCAGTACTTC.

V is TRBV6-1 and J is TRBJ2-1, with no clear D. The CDR3 is made up of 12 amino acids. The germline gives CDR1 MNHNS, CDR2 SASEGT. Trimming stripped 3 bases from V and 15 bases from J, with 15 bases between. CDR3 in DNA: TGTGCCAGCAGTGACAGAACGCTTGGGCTGTTCTTC. Translating gives CASSDRTLGLFF.

This clone was found once. The chain carries TRBV7-9 and TRBJ2-7, with D possibly TRBD1 on 6 matching bases. CDR3 length: 16 residues. The ends were cut back, 5 bases at V and 3 bases at J, with 20 bases in the middle. Germline values: CDR1 SEHNR, CDR2 FQNEAQ (reference sequence). CDR3 region: CASSPSYRVESYEQYF. CDR3 DNA: TGTGCCAGCAGCCCCAGCTACAGGGTAGAGAGCTACGAGCAGTACTTC.

This clone came up many times. The chain is built from TRBV19 and TRBJ1-5, with D tentatively TRBD1 (6 bases). The CDR3 length is 17 residues. Per germline, CDR1 LNHDA and CDR2 SQIVND (reference sequence). V was pared by 1 base and J by 4 bases, with 17 bases between. CDR3 region: CASSIGGTRRVNQPQHF. The CDR3, as DNA: TGTGCCAGTAGTATAGGGGGGACACGTAGGGTTAATCAGCCCCAGCATTTT.

This chain uses TRBV5-5 with TRBJ1-3, with TRBD1 as a possible D gene (6 bases). Germline CDR1 is SGHKS and CDR2 is YYEKEE (reference sequence). The CDR3 sequence is 14 residues long. The ends were cut back, 5 bases at V and 4 bases at J, with 13 bases in the middle. Here the CDR3 reads CASRKGHQGNTIYF. CDR3 DNA: TGTGCCAGCAGAAAGGGACATCAAGGAAACACCATATATTTT.

The rearrangement joins TRBV5-1 to TRBJ1-1; 8 bases are shared with TRBD1. V was pared by 0 bases and J by 5 bases, with 6 bases of the junction left unmatched. The CDR3 sequence is 15 residues long. Germline V CDR1 and CDR2: SGHRS, YFSETQ. CDR3 nucleotides: TGCGCCAGCAGCTTGGCCGTTACAGGGGGAACTGAAGCTTTCTTT. Its protein product is CASSLAVTGGTEAFF.

The genes are TRBV7-6 and TRBJ2-7, with a possible D match to TRBD2 (5 bases). V was pared by 3 bases and J by 1 base, with 7 bases between. Germline V gives CDR1 SGHVS, CDR2 FNYEAQ. The length of the CDR3 is 13 residues. Written as DNA, the CDR3 is TGTGCCAGCAGCTTCGGGGATTCCTACGAGCAGTACTTC. Translated, it gives CASSFGDSYEQYF.

This rearrangement joins TRBV7-2 to TRBJ1-5; 11 bases match TRBD1. CDR3 length equals 15 residues. The trim removed 3 bases at V and 7 bases at J, leaving 5 bases unmatched. Germline loops: CDR1 SGHTA, CDR2 FQGNSA. Here the CDR3 reads CASSFGQGAGQPQHF. The CDR3 coding sequence is TGTGCCAGCAGCTTTGGACAGGGGGCCGGACAGCCCCAGCATTTT.